These 21 T cell receptor beta chains share one sample of origin, sequenced in a study of human T cells and chemical hapten exposure. Sample time point: pre-sensitization, week 0. Treatment noted: therapeutic diphenylcyclopropenone sensitization with weekly scalp DPC. TCRdb reprocessed the RACE reads with MiXCR, giving one entry per CDR3 protein. The repertoire holds approximately 90,000 distinct CDR3 sequences, with over 6.5% as singletons. Sequencing used whole blood, obtained in connection with sensitization to the hapten diphenylcyclopropenone (DPC). The receptors come from a man aged 40-50 years with alopecia areata. Some clones in this sample may be carry-over from other donors' samples.

This clonotype was seen only a few times. The chain uses TRBV6-5 and TRBJ2-2, with 10 bases lining up with TRBD2. The germline CDR1 and CDR2 sequences are MNHEY and SVGAGI. The CDR3 is made up of 15 amino acids. V shed 6 bases and J 1 base; nucleotides not matched to a gene: 2. The CDR3 loop is CASRRLAGNTGELFF. The CDR3 nucleotides read TGTGCCAGCAGACGACTAGCGGGGAACACCGGGGAGCTGTTTTTT.

This clonotype came up many times. The rearrangement uses TRBV14 and TRBJ1-6; D gene ambiguous. The germline CDR1 and CDR2 sequences are SGHDN and FVKESK. CDR3 size: 14 residues. V dropped 0 bases and J dropped 7 bases, with 7 bases sitting between them. The CDR3 here is CASSQEFPNSPLHF. In DNA, the CDR3 is TGTGCCAGCAGCCAAGAATTTCCGAATTCACCCCTCCACTTT.

Note on this clonotype: One junction end does not reproduce the germline sequence, and a read error may be involved. This rearrangement joins TRBV27 to TRBJ1-1; 10 bases agree with TRBD1. The germline gives CDR1 MNHEY, CDR2 SMNVEV (reference sequence). The CDR3 consists of 16 residues. The CDR3 DNA is TGTGCCAACAGTTTCAGACAGGGGGCTAGGAACACTGAAGCTTTCTTT. Translated, it gives CANSFRQGARNTEAFF.

This clonotype was picked up a small number of times. The V and J genes are TRBV6-2 or TRBV6-3 and TRBJ2-1; D may correspond to TRBD1 or TRBD2 (5 bases each). V lost 4 bases, J lost 8 bases, and 18 bases lay in between. The CDR3 loop spans 15 amino acids. Per the germline V gene, CDR1 is MNHEY and CDR2 is SVGEGT. This chain's CDR3 is CASSWAFGGADEQFF. The DNA for the CDR3 is TGTGCCAGCAGTTGGGCTTTTGGGGGTGCGGATGAGCAGTTCTTC.

This clonotype came up many times. This chain joins TRBV6-6 and TRBJ1-3; D ambiguous. V gave up 6 bases and J gave up 2 bases, with 20 bases separating them. The CDR3 is made up of 17 amino acids. The germline V gene has CDR1 MNHNY and CDR2 SVGAGI (reference sequence). The CDR3 region has the DNA TGTGCCAGCAGACCCGACTCCCCAGCGGCGGCTGGAAACACCATATATTTT. This gives the protein CASRPDSPAAAGNTIYF.

In its sample, this clonotype was seen many times. This chain joins TRBV6-4 and TRBJ2-1, with 10 bases identical to TRBD2. V lost 3 bases to trimming and J lost 8 bases; unmatched junction nucleotides: 7. Germline lookup yields CDR1 MRHNA and CDR2 SNTAGT. There are 15 residues in the CDR3. The CDR3 DNA reads TGTGCCAGCAGTGAGGTAGCGGGAGGCAAGGATGAGCAGTTCTTC. Translation: CASSEVAGGKDEQFF.

This clonotype has only one observation. The CDR3 protein is CASSQGQGVYEQYF. CDR3 coding DNA: TGCGCCAGCAGCCAGGGACAGGGGGTCTACGAGCAGTACTTC. The chain joins TRBV5-1 to TRBJ2-7; TRBD1 aligns across 11 bases. Germline V lookup: CDR1 SGHRS, CDR2 YFSETQ. Germline trimming cut 4 bases from V and 3 bases from J; bases unmatched to any gene: 3. CDR3 size: 14 residues.

A few counts support this clonotype. The chain has TRBV27 and TRBJ1-5; 7 nucleotides match TRBD1. This CDR3 comprises 19 residues. Germline CDR1 reads MNHEY; CDR2 reads SMNVEV (reference sequence). V dropped 0 bases and J dropped 0; count of bases not matched to a gene: 11. CDR3 nucleotide sequence: TGTGCCAGCAGTTTATCGGGGCGGACAGGAGCATATAGCAATCAGCCCCAGCATTTT. Encoded protein: CASSLSGRTGAYSNQPQHF.

V and J are TRBV20-1 and TRBJ2-3; TRBD1 is a possible D gene (5 bases). Germline-derived CDR1 and CDR2 are DFQATT and SNEGSKA (reference sequence). The CDR3 sequence is 17 residues long. V was trimmed by 1 base and J by 4 bases, leaving 21 bases between them. The CDR3 sequence: CSARAHLSRGFADTQYF. The CDR3 DNA sequence: TGCAGTGCTAGAGCCCATCTTTCTAGGGGATTTGCAGATACGCAGTATTTT.

V gene TRBV19 combines with J gene TRBJ1-2; no reliable D call. The CDR3 spans 15 residues. Per the germline V gene, CDR1 is LNHDA and CDR2 is SQIVND (reference sequence). V lost 1 base to trimming and J lost 4 bases, with 13 bases between them. CDR3 sequence reads: CASSIALSGGYGYTF. DNA of the CDR3: TGTGCCAGTAGTATAGCCCTCTCGGGAGGCTATGGCTACACCTTC.

This clonotype has at least ten counts. The chain uses TRBV4-2 and TRBJ1-6, with 9 bases fitting TRBD1. The trim removed 4 bases at V and 0 bases at J, leaving 7 bases unmatched. There are 18 residues in the CDR3. CDR1 is LGHNA, CDR2 YNFKEQ, per germline. The chain's CDR3 is CASSRDRAGSSYNSPLHF. Written as DNA, the CDR3 is TGTGCCAGCAGCCGGGACAGGGCTGGAAGCTCCTATAATTCACCCCTCCACTTT.

This clonotype has just a few counts. This chain connects TRBV12-3 or TRBV12-4 to TRBJ1-1; no firm D call. Trimming removed 6 bases from V and 6 bases from J, with 14 bases in between. The length of the CDR3 is 13 residues. The CDR3 sequence is CASSPRSMSEAFF. CDR3 in DNA: TGTGCCAGCAGCCCCCGATCAATGTCTGAAGCTTTCTTT.

This clonotype was found many times. The chain couples TRBV7-8 to TRBJ2-3; no clear D gene. Germline V CDR1 and CDR2: SGHVS, FQNEAQ. Trimming stripped 2 bases from V and 8 bases from J, with 14 bases between. The CDR3 is made up of 14 amino acids. The CDR3 sequence: CASSLSAFQVTQYF. In nucleotides, the CDR3 is TGTGCCAGCAGCTTATCGGCGTTTCAGGTTACGCAGTATTTT.

This clonotype has ten or more counts. This chain joins TRBV28 and TRBJ2-1, with 9 bases fitting TRBD1. The CDR3 is 16 residues long. V trimming: 5 bases; J trimming: 12 bases; junction bases outside the gene matches: 17. Germline V lookup: CDR1 MDHEN, CDR2 SYDVKM. This CDR3 reads CASSPTGQGPLYLQFF. The CDR3 nucleotides read TGTGCCAGCAGTCCAACGGGACAGGGTCCCCTGTATTTGCAGTTCTTC.

Note on this clonotype: This may arise from a read error, as a much more abundant clone is one base away. Given the absence of the conserved phenylalanine or tryptophan at the CDR3 end, a read error is likely. In DNA form, the CDR3 reads TGTGCCACCAGTCTAGCGGGAGTGAATGAGCAGTTCTCC. Amino acid sequence: CATSLAGVNEQFS. This chain joins TRBV24-1 and TRBJ2-1, with 10 bases identical to TRBD2. J lost 7 bases, V lost 6 bases, and 2 bases had no gene match. The CDR3 length is 13 residues. Germline CDR1 is KGHDR and CDR2 is SFDVKD.

This chain connects TRBV14 to TRBJ1-1, with D tentatively TRBD1 (6 bases). CDR1 SGHDN and CDR2 FVKESK come from the germline V gene. This CDR3 is built from 15 residues. Trimming cost V 0 bases and J 2 bases, with 10 bases left between them. The CDR3 nucleotides read TGTGCCAGCAGCCAAGATCCGGGGGCAAACACTGAAGCTTTCTTT. It translates to CASSQDPGANTEAFF.

This clonotype showed up just a few times. The CDR3 nucleotides read TGTGCCACCAGTGAGGCCGGGCAGGGCAAAGATACGCAGTATTTT. It codes for CATSEAGQGKDTQYF. The chain links TRBV24-1 to TRBJ2-3, with D possibly TRBD1 on 5 matching bases. CDR1 and CDR2 (germline): KGHDR, SFDVKD. The CDR3 runs to 15 residues. Trimming stripped 4 bases from V and 5 bases from J, with 15 bases between.

This clonotype has just a few counts. The chain links TRBV25-1 to TRBJ1-1; D remains ambiguous. V dropped 6 bases and J dropped 0 bases, with 8 bases sitting between them. The CDR3 runs to 13 residues. Germline V gives CDR1 MGHDK, CDR2 SYGVNS. CDR3 region: CASSQRMNTEAFF. Here the CDR3 DNA reads TGTGCCAGCAGCCAACGCATGAACACTGAAGCTTTCTTT.

This clonotype was recorded many times. The chain links TRBV29-1 to TRBJ2-5, with TRBD2 matching 10 bases. V dropped 5 bases and J dropped 2; count of bases not matched to a gene: 5. The CDR3 is 14 amino acids. Germline assignment: CDR1 SQVTM and CDR2 ANQGSEA. Written as DNA, the CDR3 is TGCAGCGTTATGACTAGCGGGTCTCAAGAGACCCAGTACTTC. Protein product: CSVMTSGSQETQYF. The entire variable domain, with the rest obtained from reference TRBV29-1 and TRBJ2-5, is as follows: SAVISQKPSRDICQRGTSLTIQCQVDSQVTMMFWYRQQPGQSLTLIATANQGSEATYESGFVIDKFPISRPNLTFSTLTVSNMSPEDSSIYLCSVMTSGSQETQYFGPGTRLLVL.

The chain couples TRBV20-1 to TRBJ2-3, with 10 bases lining up with TRBD2. Per the germline V gene, CDR1 is DFQATT and CDR2 is SNEGSKA (reference sequence). This CDR3 spans 17 amino acids. The J segment lost 6 bases and the V segment lost 7 bases, leaving 19 bases of the junction unmatched. The CDR3 coding sequence is TGCAGTGTTTCGCCCGCTACTAGCGGGGTTATCGGCGATACGCAGTATTTT. Translating it yields CSVSPATSGVIGDTQYF.

This clonotype was counted between two and nine times. This rearrangement joins TRBV12-3 or TRBV12-4 to TRBJ1-1; 7 positions agree with TRBD1. V lost 3 bases, J lost 5 bases, and 9 bases stayed unmatched. This CDR3 has 15 residues. The DNA of the CDR3 is TGTGCCAGCAGTTTCGGCGGCAGGGGGTTTACTGAAGCTTTCTTT. Translating it yields CASSFGGRGFTEAFF.